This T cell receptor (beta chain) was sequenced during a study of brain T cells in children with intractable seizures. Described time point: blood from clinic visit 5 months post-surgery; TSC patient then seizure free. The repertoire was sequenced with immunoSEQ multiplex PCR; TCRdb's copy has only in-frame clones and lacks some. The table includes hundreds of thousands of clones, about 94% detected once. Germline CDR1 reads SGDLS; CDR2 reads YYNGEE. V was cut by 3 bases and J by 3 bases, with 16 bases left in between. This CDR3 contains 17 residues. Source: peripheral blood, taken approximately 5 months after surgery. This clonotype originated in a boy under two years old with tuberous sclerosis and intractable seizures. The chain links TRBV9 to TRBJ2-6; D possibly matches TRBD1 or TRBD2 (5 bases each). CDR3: CASSAEERGFGANVLTF. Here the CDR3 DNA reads TGTGCCAGCAGCGCCGAAGAGAGGGGCTTTGGGGCCAACGTCCTGACTTTC.